This T cell receptor (beta chain) was recovered during a study of blood T cells in healthy people across ages. Whole-study context: Capturing about one barcoded beta molecule per two T cells was achieved by template switching.

There are 14 residues in the CDR3. Per germline, CDR1 DFQATT and CDR2 SNEGSKA (reference sequence). Trimming cost V 2 bases and J 10 bases; bases outside gene matches: 8. A second 7 to 11 cycle PCR used barcoded and J-beta primers. TCRdb re-analysed the 5' RACE reads in MiXCR, keeping a single row per CDR3 protein. The sample has around 500,000 distinct CDR3 sequences; 47% are singletons. This clonotype was observed a few times. Sequenced material: blood. V gene TRBV20-1 combines with J gene TRBJ2-1, with 10 bases fitting TRBD2. The clonotype comes from an elderly man in good health. CDR3: CSARFLAGVREQFF. CDR3 bases: TGCAGTGCTAGATTCCTAGCGGGAGTACGAGAGCAGTTCTTC.